The present TCR beta chain was sequenced within a study of blood T cell repertoires in COVID-19. Using immunoSEQ multiplex PCR, the repertoire was profiled, and TCRdb retains in-frame clones only, with some absent. The sample carries more than 60,000 clones, about 85% recorded once. There are 14 residues in the CDR3. Between the trimmed V and J ends, which lost 3 bases and 4 bases, there was a span of 12 bases. Germline loops: CDR1 KGHSH, CDR2 LQKENI. The chain is built from TRBV18 and TRBJ1-2, with a possible D match to TRBD1 (6 bases). The TCR originated in a man between 60 and 75 years old with active or convalescent COVID-19. Sequencing was carried out using peripheral blood. CDR3 nucleotides: TGTGCCAGCTCACCCGGCACAGGGCCCTATGGCTACACCTTC. Translating it yields CASSPGTGPYGYTF.